Below, 23 T cell receptor beta chains from the same sample are listed, as sequenced in a study of cytomegalovirus exposure and HLA in healthy donors. Both 60 Vbeta primers and 13 Jbeta primers went into the PCR. This table comes from immunoSEQ multiplex PCR, and its TCRdb copy is limited to in-frame clones, with some not included. This table has some 91,000 clones, about 75% appearing once. Sample: PBMCs. Receptors were obtained from a man between 40 and 49 years old in good health and CMV-seropositive.

In its sample, this clone was seen a few times. The genes are TRBV6-1 and TRBJ1-5; TRBD1 matches 7 bases. Germline V CDR1 and CDR2: MNHNS, SASEGT. V trimming: 6 bases; J trimming: 5 bases; junction bases outside the gene matches: 4. This CDR3 region has 13 residues. CDR3 sequence reads: CASRGQADQPQHF. The CDR3 nucleotides are TGTGCCAGCAGAGGACAGGCCGATCAGCCCCAGCATTTT.

This chain uses TRBV4-1 with TRBJ2-3; TRBD1 matches at 7 bases. Germline V CDR1 and CDR2: MGHRA, YSYEKL. The CDR3 extends over 15 amino acids. V shed 4 bases and J 4 bases; nucleotides not matched to a gene: 8. The CDR3 region has the DNA TGCGCCAGCAGCCCGACAGGGTCCATCGCAGATACGCAGTATTTT. The encoded protein is CASSPTGSIADTQYF.

The rearrangement uses TRBV7-8 and TRBJ1-3; a possible D gene is TRBD1 (6 bases). V was shortened by 5 bases and J by 1 base, with 24 bases between the two germline ends. The CDR3 runs to 19 residues. Germline V CDR1 and CDR2: SGHVS, FQNEAQ. The CDR3 DNA follows: TGTGCCAGCAGCACCCGGCCAGAATCCCGGACAGTATCTGGAAACACCATATATTTT. Protein: CASSTRPESRTVSGNTIYF. Full variable domain (outside the CDR3, taken from reference TRBV7-8 and TRBJ1-3): GAGVSQSPRYKVAKRGQDVALRCDPISGHVSLFWYQQALGQGPEFLTYFQNEAQLDKSGLPSDRFFAERPEGSVSTLKIQRTQQEDSAVYLCASSTRPESRTVSGNTIYFGEGSWLTVV.

The chain links TRBV10-2 to TRBJ2-3, with 12 bases fitting TRBD2. Germline V lookup: CDR1 WSHSY, CDR2 SAAADI. With V trimmed by 7 bases and J by 4 bases, 6 bases remained unmatched. This CDR3 spans 15 amino acids. CDR3 loop: CASTRLAGAPDTQYF. DNA for the CDR3: TGCGCCAGCACCCGACTAGCGGGAGCCCCAGATACGCAGTATTTT.

Concerning this clone: The junction departs from the called germline gene at one end, perhaps through a read error. This chain links TRBV6-1 with TRBJ1-6; unclear D gene. The V gene's germline CDR1 is MNHNS and CDR2 SASEGT. The CDR3 is made up of 17 amino acids. CDR3 in amino acids: CAGSAASVSSYNSPLHF. The CDR3 nucleotides read TGTGCCGGCAGTGCCGCTAGTGTCAGCTCCTATAATTCACCCCTCCACTTT.

This clone appeared a few times. This chain links TRBV5-6 with TRBJ1-5; possibly TRBD1 for D (5 bases). Between the trimmed V and J ends, which lost 4 bases and 5 bases, there was a span of 16 bases. Germline V gene lookup returns CDR1 SGHDT and CDR2 YYEEEE. The CDR3 consists of 15 residues. CDR3 nucleotides: TGTGCCAGCAGCCCCGGGTTTGGGGGGGATCAGCCCCAGCATTTT. Translation: CASSPGFGGDQPQHF. The variable domain in full, completed from reference TRBV5-6 and TRBJ1-5, reads DAGVTQSPTHLIKTRGQQVTLRCSPKSGHDTVSWYQQALGQGPQFIFQYYEEEERQRGNFPDRFSGHQFPNYSSELNVNALLLGDSALYLCASSPGFGGDQPQHFGDGTRLSIL.

The J gene is TRBJ1-1, the V gene TRBV29-1; 7 bases line up with TRBD1. From germline, CDR1 is SQVTM and CDR2 ANQGSEA. V was clipped by 8 bases and J by 8 bases; unmatched bases: 11. The CDR3 sequence is 12 residues long. The CDR3 is CSFRQGGLEAFF. Here the CDR3 DNA reads TGCAGCTTTAGGCAGGGGGGATTGGAAGCTTTCTTT.

The CDR3 loop is CASSPADTYNEQFF. DNA for the CDR3: TGCGCCAGCAGCCCCGCAGACACGTACAATGAGCAGTTCTTC. This chain connects TRBV4-1 to TRBJ2-1; D is undetermined. V was shortened by 4 bases and J by 4 bases, with 11 bases between the two germline ends. In germline, CDR1 is MGHRA, CDR2 YSYEKL. This CDR3 comprises 14 residues.

The chain couples TRBV10-3 to TRBJ1-1; TRBD1 aligns across 10 bases. This CDR3 comprises 13 residues. Trimming removed 6 bases from V and 7 bases from J; junction bases left unmatched: 5. Per the germline V gene, CDR1 is ENHRY and CDR2 is SYGVKD. CDR3 in amino acids: CAISRQGADEAFF. As DNA, the CDR3 is TGTGCCATCAGCCGACAGGGGGCCGATGAAGCTTTCTTT.

V gene TRBV19 combines with J gene TRBJ2-5, with D tentatively TRBD2 (6 bases). The CDR3 sequence is 14 residues long. The V gene lost 5 bases and the J gene lost 7 bases, with 17 bases spanning the gap. From germline, CDR1 is LNHDA and CDR2 SQIVND (reference sequence). CDR3 sequence (DNA): TGTGCCAGTAGTCGCGGGGACCCCGGGGGGACCCAGTACTTC. Translated, it gives CASSRGDPGGTQYF.

The V gene is TRBV27, the J gene TRBJ1-4; 8 nucleotides align to TRBD1. The J segment lost 6 bases and the V segment lost 3 bases, leaving 12 bases of the junction unmatched. Germline lookup yields CDR1 MNHEY and CDR2 SMNVEV (reference sequence). This CDR3 region has 17 residues. This chain's CDR3 is CASSFGGAGGFYEKLFF. In DNA, the CDR3 is TGTGCCAGCAGTTTTGGCGGGGCAGGGGGCTTCTATGAAAAACTGTTTTTT.

The rearrangement links TRBV28 to TRBJ1-1, with 12 nucleotides matching TRBD1. This CDR3 spans 14 amino acids. Per germline, CDR1 MDHEN and CDR2 SYDVKM. Losses at the gene ends were 10 bases for V and 5 bases for J; bases not matched to a gene: 8. DNA of the CDR3: TGTGCCACCGGGACAGGGGGCTATGAGACTGAAGCTTTCTTT. This encodes CATGTGGYETEAFF.

CDR3 residues: CASSQTPGGIYGYTF. The CDR3 nucleotides are TGCGCCAGCAGCCAAACCCCAGGGGGCATCTATGGCTACACCTTC. The chain uses TRBV4-1 and TRBJ1-2; 8 bases agree with TRBD1. The CDR3 is made up of 15 amino acids. Germline assignment: CDR1 MGHRA and CDR2 YSYEKL. V dropped 2 bases and J dropped 4; count of bases not matched to a gene: 6.

This clone was seen only a few times. The V and J genes are TRBV6-5 and TRBJ1-3, with 7 bases identical to TRBD1. This CDR3 is built from 14 residues. The junction had 5 bases not matched to a gene; V was cut back by 7 bases and J by 2 bases. Per the germline V gene, CDR1 is MNHEY and CDR2 is SVGAGI. The CDR3 region is CASTKGGPGNTIYF. CDR3 sequence (DNA): TGTGCCAGCACGAAAGGGGGCCCTGGAAACACCATATATTTT.

The rearrangement uses TRBV7-2 and TRBJ2-2; D possibly corresponds to TRBD2 (6 bases). CDR1 and CDR2 from the germline V gene are SGHTA and FQGNSA. The CDR3 is 14 amino acids. V gave up 3 bases and J gave up 4 bases, with 9 bases separating them. CDR3 protein: CASSFGLTTGELFF. CDR3 sequence (DNA): TGTGCCAGCAGCTTCGGACTAACCACCGGGGAGCTGTTTTTT.

The chain joins TRBV5-4 to TRBJ2-2, with TRBD1 matching over 10 bases. The CDR3 has 17 amino acids. V lost 1 base and J lost 2; bases outside the gene matches: 5. Germline CDR1 and CDR2: SGHNT and YYREEE (reference sequence). CDR3 sequence reads: CASSLPGQGTNTGELFF. CDR3 bases: TGTGCCAGCAGCTTGCCGGGACAGGGGACCAACACCGGGGAGCTGTTTTTT.

The chain couples TRBV19 to TRBJ2-3; 12 positions match TRBD2. The germline CDR1 and CDR2 sequences are LNHDA and SQIVND (reference sequence). The junction had 7 bases not matched to a gene; V was cut back by 10 bases and J by 2 bases. The CDR3 spans 15 residues. The CDR3: CATAGLAGSTDTQYF. CDR3 bases: TGTGCCACCGCGGGACTAGCGGGCTCCACAGATACGCAGTATTTT.

The rearrangement uses TRBV5-4 and TRBJ2-5, with 7 bases aligning to TRBD2. Judging by the DNA end, TRBJ2-7 fits better; the J call may be wrong. This CDR3 is built from 15 residues. Germline V gene lookup returns CDR1 SGHNT and CDR2 YYREEE (reference sequence). In nucleotides, the CDR3 is TGTGCCAGCAGCTTGGGAGGGAGGGCCGAGTACGAGCAGTACTTC. Translating it yields CASSLGGRAEYEQYF.

This sequence joins TRBV6-4 and TRBJ2-3; 7 bases align to TRBD2. CDR1 and CDR2 (germline): MRHNA, SNTAGT. The CDR3 is 15 amino acids. Trimming took 2 bases from V and 3 from J; bases not matched to a gene: 5. CDR3 sequence (DNA): TGTGCCAGCAGTGACCAAGGCGGGGGTACAGATACGCAGTATTTT. It translates to CASSDQGGGTDTQYF.

This chain connects TRBV7-9 to TRBJ2-7; the D gene is possibly TRBD1 (6 bases). V dropped 0 bases and J dropped 3 bases, with 12 bases sitting between them. In germline, CDR1 is SEHNR, CDR2 FQNEAQ (reference sequence). The CDR3 contains 15 residues. The CDR3 nucleotides read TGTGCCAGCAGCTTAGCGGGGCAGGGGATCTACGAGCAGTACTTC. Amino acids: CASSLAGQGIYEQYF.

The rearrangement uses TRBV28 and TRBJ1-2, with D possibly being TRBD1 (5 bases). The V and J ends lost 2 bases and 0 bases respectively, with 7 bases between them. This CDR3 is 14 amino acids long. From germline, CDR1 is MDHEN and CDR2 SYDVKM. CDR3 coding DNA: TGTGCCAGCAGTTTAAGACAGCCTAACTATGGCTACACCTTC. It yields the protein CASSLRQPNYGYTF.

The chain combines TRBV5-6 with TRBJ2-7; maybe TRBD2 (6 bases). The ends were cut back, 6 bases at V and 2 bases at J, with 15 bases in the middle. This CDR3 region has 14 residues. Germline loops: CDR1 SGHDT, CDR2 YYEEEE. CDR3 DNA: TGTGCCAGCACCGCCGGGACTTCAACCTACGAGCAGTACTTC. Translated: CASTAGTSTYEQYF.

The V and J genes are TRBV11-2 and TRBJ2-1, with 8 positions matching TRBD2. CDR1 and CDR2 (germline): SGHAT, FQNNGV. Trimming at V came to 2 bases and at J to 8 bases, leaving 11 bases not matched to a gene. This CDR3 contains 16 residues. CDR3 residues: CASSLIGGAFVDEQFF. In DNA, the CDR3 is TGTGCCAGCAGCTTAATCGGGGGGGCCTTTGTGGATGAGCAGTTCTTC.